These 5 T cell receptor beta chains originate from one sample sequenced in a study of blood T cells in healthy people across ages. A second PCR, run for roughly 7 to 11 cycles, used a sample-barcoded 5' primer plus a J-beta primer mix. TCRdb re-called the 5' RACE reads through MiXCR, storing one row per CDR3 protein. The repertoire holds around 1,800,000 distinct CDR3 sequences, with 39% as singletons. Specimen: blood. The receptors were sampled from a human donor in good health.

The V and J genes are TRBV13 and TRBJ2-7, with TRBD2 as a possible D gene (6 bases). Trimming stripped 2 bases from V and 0 bases from J, with 11 bases between. The CDR3 covers 15 residues. CDR1 is PRHDT and CDR2 is FYEKMQ in the germline V gene (reference sequence). The CDR3 sequence: CASSLRGSGSYEQYF. The CDR3 coding sequence is TGTGCCAGCAGCTTACGCGGTAGCGGCTCCTACGAGCAGTACTTC.

This clonotype was picked up a small number of times. In DNA form, the CDR3 reads TGTGCCATCAAAGCGGGAACCTACGAGCAGTACTTC. It is translated as CAIKAGTYEQYF. The V call is TRBV10-3, the J call TRBJ2-7; 7 nucleotides line up with TRBD2. CDR1 and CDR2 (germline): ENHRY, SYGVKD. V trimming: 7 bases; J trimming: 2 bases; junction bases outside the gene matches: 2. The CDR3 covers 12 residues.

V is TRBV11-2 and J is TRBJ2-1, with 13 bases identical to TRBD2. The DNA end lines up better with TRBJ2-7; the J call may be wrong. This CDR3 is 18 amino acids long. Germline V gives CDR1 SGHAT, CDR2 FQNNGV. The CDR3 sequence: CASSLMYRGLAGYNEQYF. The CDR3 DNA is TGTGCCAGCAGCTTAATGTATCGGGGACTAGCGGGGTACAATGAGCAGTACTTC.

The genes are TRBV4-3 and TRBJ2-5, with 10 bases matching TRBD2. In germline, CDR1 is LGHNA, CDR2 YSLEER. The CDR3 consists of 16 residues. The trim removed 3 bases at V and 5 bases at J, leaving 9 bases unmatched. The CDR3 reads CASSHRAGGLRETQYF. The CDR3 DNA reads TGCGCCAGCAGCCACCGAGCGGGGGGGCTACGGGAGACCCAGTACTTC.

This clonotype was picked up one time. This sequence joins TRBV6-6 and TRBJ1-1, with a tentative D call TRBD1 (5 bases). Germline V gives CDR1 MNHNY, CDR2 SVGAGI (reference sequence). The V and J ends lost 2 bases and 6 bases respectively, with 13 bases between them. CDR3 size: 14 residues. The CDR3 DNA sequence: TGTGCCAGCAGTTACGGGCAGGGATCGGCTGAAGCTTTCTTT. Translation gives CASSYGQGSAEAFF.